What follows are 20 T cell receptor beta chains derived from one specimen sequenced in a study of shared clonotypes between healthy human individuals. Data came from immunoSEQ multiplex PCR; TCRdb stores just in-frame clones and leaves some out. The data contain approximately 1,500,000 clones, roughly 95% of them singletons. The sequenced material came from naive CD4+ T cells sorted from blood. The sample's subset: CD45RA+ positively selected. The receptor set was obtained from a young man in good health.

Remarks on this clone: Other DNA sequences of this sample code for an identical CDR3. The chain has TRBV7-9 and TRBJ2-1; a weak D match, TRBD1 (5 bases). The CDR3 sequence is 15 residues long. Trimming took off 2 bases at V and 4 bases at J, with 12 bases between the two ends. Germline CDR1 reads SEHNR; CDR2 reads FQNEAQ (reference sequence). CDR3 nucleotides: TGTGCCAGCAGCTTACGGCAGGGAAGGTACAATGAGCAGTTCTTC. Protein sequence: CASSLRQGRYNEQFF.

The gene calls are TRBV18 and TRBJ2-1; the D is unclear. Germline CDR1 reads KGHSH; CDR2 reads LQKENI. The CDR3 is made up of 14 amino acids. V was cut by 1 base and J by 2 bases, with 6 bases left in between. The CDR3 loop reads CASSPLGAYNEQFF. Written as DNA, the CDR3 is TGTGCCAGCTCACCACTCGGTGCCTACAATGAGCAGTTCTTC.

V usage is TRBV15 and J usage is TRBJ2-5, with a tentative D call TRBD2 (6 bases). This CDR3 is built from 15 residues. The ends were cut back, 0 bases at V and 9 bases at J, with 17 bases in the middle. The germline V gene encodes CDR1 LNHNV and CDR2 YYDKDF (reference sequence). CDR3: CATSRDGRRGSPQYF. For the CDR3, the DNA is TGTGCCACCAGCAGAGACGGTCGACGGGGGAGCCCCCAGTACTTC.

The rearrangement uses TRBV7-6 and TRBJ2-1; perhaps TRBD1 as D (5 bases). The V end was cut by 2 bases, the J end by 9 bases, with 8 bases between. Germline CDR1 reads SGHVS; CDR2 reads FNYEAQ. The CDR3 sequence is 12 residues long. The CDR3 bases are TGTGCCAGCAGCTTATACAGGAGTGAGCAGTTCTTC. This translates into CASSLYRSEQFF.

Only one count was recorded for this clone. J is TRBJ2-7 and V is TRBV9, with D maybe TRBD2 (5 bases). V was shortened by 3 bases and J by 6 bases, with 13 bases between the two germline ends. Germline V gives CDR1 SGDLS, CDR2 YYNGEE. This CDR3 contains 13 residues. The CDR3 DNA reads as TGTGCCAGCAGCGCCATCGGGGTTGGCGAGCAGTACTTC. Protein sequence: CASSAIGVGEQYF.

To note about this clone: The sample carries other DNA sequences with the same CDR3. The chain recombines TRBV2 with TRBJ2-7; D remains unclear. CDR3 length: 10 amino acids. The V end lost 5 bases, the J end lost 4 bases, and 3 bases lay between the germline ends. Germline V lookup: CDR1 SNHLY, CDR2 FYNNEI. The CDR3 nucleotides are TGTGCCAGCAGTTTTTACGAGCAGTACTTC. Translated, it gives CASSFYEQYF.

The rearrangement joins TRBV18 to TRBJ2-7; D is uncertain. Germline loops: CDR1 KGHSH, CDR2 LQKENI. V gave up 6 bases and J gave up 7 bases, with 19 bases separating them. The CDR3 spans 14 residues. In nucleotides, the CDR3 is TGTGCCAGCTCTTCCGGAGTCGGTGAAGTGGAGCAGTACTTC. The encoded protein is CASSSGVGEVEQYF. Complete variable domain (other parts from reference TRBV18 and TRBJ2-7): NAGVMQNPRHLVRRRGQEARLRCSPMKGHSHVYWYRQLPEEGLKFMVYLQKENIIDESGMPKERFSAEFPKEGPSILRIQQVVRGDSAAYFCASSSGVGEVEQYFGPGTRLTVT.

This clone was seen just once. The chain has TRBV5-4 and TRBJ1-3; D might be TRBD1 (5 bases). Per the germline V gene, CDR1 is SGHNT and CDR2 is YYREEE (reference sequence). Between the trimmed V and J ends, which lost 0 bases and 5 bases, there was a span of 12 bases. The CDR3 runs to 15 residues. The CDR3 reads CASSLARQGRNTIYF. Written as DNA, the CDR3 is TGTGCCAGCAGCTTGGCCCGGCAGGGAAGAAACACCATATATTTT.

The CDR3 is CASSPSPFNQPQHF. CDR3 sequence (DNA): TGTGCCAGCAGTCCCTCCCCTTTTAATCAGCCCCAGCATTTT. The chain has TRBV28 and TRBJ1-5; D remains ambiguous. Trimming cost V 5 bases and J 4 bases, with 12 bases left between them. Germline loops: CDR1 MDHEN, CDR2 SYDVKM. CDR3 length equals 14 residues.

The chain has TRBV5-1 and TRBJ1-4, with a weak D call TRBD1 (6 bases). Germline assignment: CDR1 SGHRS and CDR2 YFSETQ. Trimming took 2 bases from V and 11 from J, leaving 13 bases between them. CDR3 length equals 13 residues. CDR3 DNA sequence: TGCGCCAGCAGCTTCCAACAGGGTGACAAACTGTTTTTT. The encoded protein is CASSFQQGDKLFF. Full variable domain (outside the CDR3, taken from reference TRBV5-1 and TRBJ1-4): KAGVTQTPRYLIKTRGQQVTLSCSPISGHRSVSWYQQTPGQGLQFLFEYFSETQRNKGNFPGRFSGRQFSNSRSEMNVSTLELGDSALYLCASSFQQGDKLFFGSGTQLSVL.

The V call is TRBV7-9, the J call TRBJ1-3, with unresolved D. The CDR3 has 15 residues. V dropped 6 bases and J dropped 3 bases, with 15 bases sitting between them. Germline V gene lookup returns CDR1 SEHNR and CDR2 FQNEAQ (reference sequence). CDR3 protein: CASRTNAKGGNTIYF. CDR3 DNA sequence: TGTGCCAGCAGGACGAACGCCAAGGGTGGAAACACCATATATTTT.

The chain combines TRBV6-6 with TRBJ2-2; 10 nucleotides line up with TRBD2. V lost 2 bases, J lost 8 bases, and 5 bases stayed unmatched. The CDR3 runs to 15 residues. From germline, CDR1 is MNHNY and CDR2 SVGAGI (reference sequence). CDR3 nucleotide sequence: TGTGCCAGCAGTTACACTAGCGGGATAAAGGGGGAGCTGTTTTTT. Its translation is CASSYTSGIKGELFF.

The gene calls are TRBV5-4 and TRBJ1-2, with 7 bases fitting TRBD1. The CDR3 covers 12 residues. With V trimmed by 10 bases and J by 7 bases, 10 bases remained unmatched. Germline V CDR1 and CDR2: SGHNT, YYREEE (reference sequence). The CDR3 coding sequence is TGTGCCTTTCTACTTTCAGGGGGTGGCTACACCTTC. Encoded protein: CAFLLSGGGYTF. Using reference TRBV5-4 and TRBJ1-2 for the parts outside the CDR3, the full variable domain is ETGVTQSPTHLIKTRGQQVTLRCSSQSGHNTVSWYQQALGQGPQFIFQYYREEENGRGNFPPRFSGLQFPNYSSELNVNALELDDSALYLCAFLLSGGGYTFGSGTRLTVV.

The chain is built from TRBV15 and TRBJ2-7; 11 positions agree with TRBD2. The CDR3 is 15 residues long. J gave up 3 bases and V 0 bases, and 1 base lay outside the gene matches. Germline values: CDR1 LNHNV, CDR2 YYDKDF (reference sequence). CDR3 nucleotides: TGTGCCACCAGCAGAGATGGGACTAGCGGCTACGAGCAGTACTTC. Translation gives CATSRDGTSGYEQYF.

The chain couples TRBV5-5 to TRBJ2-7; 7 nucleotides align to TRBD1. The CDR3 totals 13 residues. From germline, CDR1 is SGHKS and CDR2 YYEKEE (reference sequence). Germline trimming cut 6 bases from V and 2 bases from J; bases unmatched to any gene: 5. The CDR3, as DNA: TGTGCCAGCACACGGACAGGTCCCTACGAGCAGTACTTC. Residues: CASTRTGPYEQYF.

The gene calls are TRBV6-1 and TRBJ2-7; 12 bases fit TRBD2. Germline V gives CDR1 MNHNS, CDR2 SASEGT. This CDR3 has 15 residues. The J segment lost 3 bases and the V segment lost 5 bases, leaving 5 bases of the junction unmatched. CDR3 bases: TGTGCCAGCAGTCACGGGACTAGCGGGTTCTACGAGCAGTACTTC. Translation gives CASSHGTSGFYEQYF.

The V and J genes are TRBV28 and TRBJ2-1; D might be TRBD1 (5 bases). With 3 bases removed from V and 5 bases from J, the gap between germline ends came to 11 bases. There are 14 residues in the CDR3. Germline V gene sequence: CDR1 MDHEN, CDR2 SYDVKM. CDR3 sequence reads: CASSLTDVNNEQFF. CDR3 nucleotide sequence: TGTGCCAGCAGTTTGACAGATGTTAACAATGAGCAGTTCTTC.

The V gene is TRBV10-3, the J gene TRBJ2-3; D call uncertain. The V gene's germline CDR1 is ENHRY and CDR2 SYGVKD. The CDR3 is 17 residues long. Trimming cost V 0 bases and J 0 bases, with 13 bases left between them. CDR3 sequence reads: CAISESIPQISTDTQYF. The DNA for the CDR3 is TGTGCCATCAGTGAGTCGATACCCCAAATTAGCACAGATACGCAGTATTTT.

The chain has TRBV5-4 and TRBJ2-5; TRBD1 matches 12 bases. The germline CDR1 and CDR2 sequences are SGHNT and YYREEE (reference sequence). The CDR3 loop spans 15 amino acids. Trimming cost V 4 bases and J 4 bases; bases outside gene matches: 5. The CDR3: CASSGGQGARETQYF. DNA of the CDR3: TGTGCCAGCAGCGGGGGACAGGGGGCGCGAGAGACCCAGTACTTC.

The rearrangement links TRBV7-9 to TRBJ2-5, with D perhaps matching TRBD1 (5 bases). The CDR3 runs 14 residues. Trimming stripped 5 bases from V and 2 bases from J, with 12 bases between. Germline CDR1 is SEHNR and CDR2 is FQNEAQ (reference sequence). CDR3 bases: TGTGCCAGCAGCCCCTCTCACAGGCAAGAGACCCAGTACTTC. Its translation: CASSPSHRQETQYF.